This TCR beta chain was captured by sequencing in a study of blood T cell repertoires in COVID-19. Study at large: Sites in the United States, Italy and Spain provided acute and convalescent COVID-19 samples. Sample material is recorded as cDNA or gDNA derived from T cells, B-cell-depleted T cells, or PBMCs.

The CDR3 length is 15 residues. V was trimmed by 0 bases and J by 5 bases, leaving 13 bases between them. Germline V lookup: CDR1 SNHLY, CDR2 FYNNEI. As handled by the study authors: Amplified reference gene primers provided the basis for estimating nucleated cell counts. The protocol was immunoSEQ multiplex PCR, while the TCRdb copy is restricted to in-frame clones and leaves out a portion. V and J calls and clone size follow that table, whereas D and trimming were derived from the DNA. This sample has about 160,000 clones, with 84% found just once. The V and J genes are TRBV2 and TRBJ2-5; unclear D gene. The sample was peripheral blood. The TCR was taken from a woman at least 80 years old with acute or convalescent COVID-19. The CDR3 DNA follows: TGTGCCAGCAGTGAAGCCTGGAGTAGAAGGGAGACCCAGTACTTC. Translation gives CASSEAWSRRETQYF.